This T cell receptor beta chain was observed in a study of identical twins. TCRdb independently ran MiXCR on the 5' RACE reads; one entry per CDR3 protein. The repertoire holds 650,000 to 800,000 distinct CDR3 sequences, with 8.6% as singletons. The germline V gene encodes CDR1 ENHRY and CDR2 SYGVKD. After removal of 8 bases from V and 0 bases from J, the junction contained 0 bases not matched to a gene. CDR3 length equals 13 residues. This clonotype has a count of ten or more. The antigen remains undetermined. The study, taken as a whole, reports: With monozygotic twins, out-of-frame TCR alpha sharing exceeded what models estimated.

This sample was also put to use in a study of yellow fever vaccine responses in identical twins.

The sequence was obtained from a woman aged 18-30 years in good health. The sequencing input was PBMCs. The V gene is TRBV10-3, the J gene TRBJ2-5; 10 nucleotides agree with TRBD2. CDR3 DNA sequence: TGTGCCATCGGGACTAGCGACCAAGAGACCCAGTACTTC. As protein: CAIGTSDQETQYF.